This is a list of T cell receptor beta chains from one sample in a study of T cells in Graves' hyperthyroidism and ophthalmopathy. TCRdb re-called the multiplex PCR reads through MiXCR, storing one row per CDR3 protein. The repertoire has about 710,000 distinct CDR3 sequences, 16% of them found once; the top ten carry around 7.7%. Sequencing was done on a sample of blood. Receptors originate from a man aged 18 to 29 with Graves' hyperthyroidism. Each CDR3 is given with its conserved first and last residue. D genes are given only for firm matches. Clone size is given for some rows only: seen once, a few or many times, or a class if the clone is expanded.

j_call: TRBJ2-3; d_call: NA; v_call: TRBV20-1; clone_size: many; cdr3_nt: TGCAGTGCTAGGCGGAGGGCCTCAGATACGCAGTATTTT; cdr3_aa: CSARRRASDTQYF
j_call: TRBJ1-1; d_call: NA; v_call: TRBV4-3; clone_size: few; cdr3_nt: TGCGCCAGCAGCCAAGTAGCGTGGAGCACTGAAGCTTTCTTT; cdr3_aa: CASSQVAWSTEAFF
j_call: TRBJ2-5; d_call: NA; v_call: TRBV7-3; clone_size: NA; cdr3_nt: TGTGCCAGCAGCTTAACGCCGCACTCTTCAGAGACCCAGTACTTC; cdr3_aa: CASSLTPHSSETQYF
j_call: TRBJ2-5; d_call: NA; v_call: TRBV11-2; clone_size: few; cdr3_nt: TGTGCCAGCAGCTCAACTCGGGACACCTGGGGGGAGACCCAGTACTTC; cdr3_aa: CASSSTRDTWGETQYF
j_call: TRBJ2-5; d_call: NA; v_call: TRBV5-1; clone_size: NA; cdr3_nt: TGCGCCAGCAGCTACCTACTAAGACCCCAAGAGACCCAGTACTTC; cdr3_aa: CASSYLLRPQETQYF
j_call: TRBJ1-1; d_call: NA; v_call: TRBV29-1; clone_size: NA; cdr3_nt: TGCAGCGCCATCAGGCGGGACCGGAACACTGAAGCTTTCTTT; cdr3_aa: CSAIRRDRNTEAFF
j_call: TRBJ1-5; d_call: TRBD1; v_call: TRBV12-3/TRBV12-4; clone_size: NA; cdr3_nt: TGTGCCTGCAGTTTAGCGCTAGGGACAGGGGACGGGCCCCAGCATTTT; cdr3_aa: CACSLALGTGDGPQHF
j_call: TRBJ2-7; d_call: NA; v_call: TRBV28; clone_size: many; cdr3_nt: TGTGCCAGCGTCGGCCGGGACACTTCCTACGAGCAGTACTTC; cdr3_aa: CASVGRDTSYEQYF
j_call: TRBJ1-5; d_call: NA; v_call: TRBV2; clone_size: NA; cdr3_nt: TGTGCCAGCAGTTTCAGGGTCAGAGGGCAGCCCCAGCATTTT; cdr3_aa: CASSFRVRGQPQHF
j_call: TRBJ1-2; d_call: NA; v_call: TRBV30; clone_size: many; cdr3_nt: TGTGCCTGGAGTGCACCACCGGGACGCCTCAGCTACACCTTC; cdr3_aa: CAWSAPPGRLSYTF
j_call: TRBJ1-5; d_call: TRBD1; v_call: TRBV28; clone_size: many; cdr3_nt: TGTGCCAGCATCCAGGGGGGACAGCTTACTAAGCCCCAGCATTTT; cdr3_aa: CASIQGGQLTKPQHF
j_call: TRBJ2-1; d_call: NA; v_call: TRBV3-1; clone_size: NA; cdr3_nt: TGTGCCAGCAGCCCGCGACAACGCCTTAACAATGAGCAGTTCTTC; cdr3_aa: CASSPRQRLNNEQFF
j_call: TRBJ2-2; d_call: TRBD1; v_call: TRBV10-1; clone_size: few; cdr3_nt: TGCGCCAGCAGTGGGACAGGCTCTACCGGGGAGCTGTTTTTT; cdr3_aa: CASSGTGSTGELFF
j_call: TRBJ2-6; d_call: NA; v_call: TRBV6-1; clone_size: few; cdr3_nt: TGTGCCAGCAGTGAACCGGGACGGAGCTCTGGGGCCAACGTCCTGACTTTC; cdr3_aa: CASSEPGRSSGANVLTF
j_call: TRBJ2-1; d_call: NA; v_call: TRBV2; clone_size: many; cdr3_nt: TGTGCCAGCAATTCAGAGCGAATCTACAATGAGCAGTTCTTC; cdr3_aa: CASNSERIYNEQFF
j_call: TRBJ1-1; d_call: NA; v_call: TRBV4-1; clone_size: few; cdr3_nt: TGCGCCAGCAGCCTCCACCCTCAGCTAATCATGAACACTGAAGCTTTCTTT; cdr3_aa: CASSLHPQLIMNTEAFF
j_call: TRBJ2-6; d_call: NA; v_call: TRBV4-1; clone_size: NA; cdr3_nt: TGCGCCAGCAGCTCTCCGGGACGGAGCTCTGGGGCCAACGTCCTGACTTTC; cdr3_aa: CASSSPGRSSGANVLTF
j_call: TRBJ2-2; d_call: NA; v_call: TRBV6-5; clone_size: NA; cdr3_nt: TGTGCCAGCAGTTACAGGGTGGGGGCCGGGGAGCTGTTTTTT; cdr3_aa: CASSYRVGAGELFF
j_call: TRBJ1-4; d_call: NA; v_call: TRBV20-1; clone_size: NA; cdr3_nt: TGCAGTGCCCTCCTGGGGCGCAGCGAAAAACTGTTTTTT; cdr3_aa: CSALLGRSEKLFF
j_call: TRBJ2-2; d_call: NA; v_call: TRBV18; clone_size: NA; cdr3_nt: TGTGCCAGCTCACGCGGGACAGCGAACACCGGGGAGCTGTTTTTT; cdr3_aa: CASSRGTANTGELFF
j_call: TRBJ2-7; d_call: NA; v_call: TRBV5-6; clone_size: few; cdr3_nt: TGTGCCAGCAGCTGGACCTCGGGCCAAGGCTACGAGCAGTACTTC; cdr3_aa: CASSWTSGQGYEQYF
j_call: TRBJ2-1; d_call: TRBD2; v_call: TRBV5-1; clone_size: many; cdr3_nt: TGCGCCAGCAGCTTACTAGCGGGAGGGCCATTGGATGAGCAGTTCTTC; cdr3_aa: CASSLLAGGPLDEQFF
j_call: TRBJ2-7; d_call: NA; v_call: TRBV6-1; clone_size: NA; cdr3_nt: TGTGCCAGCAGCCAACACATGGAGCAGTACTTC; cdr3_aa: CASSQHMEQYF
j_call: TRBJ1-5; d_call: NA; v_call: TRBV20-1; clone_size: NA; cdr3_nt: TGCAGTGCGCCAGCAGAAGCTCGAAATCAGCCCCAGCATTTT; cdr3_aa: CSAPAEARNQPQHF
j_call: TRBJ2-7; d_call: NA; v_call: TRBV5-6; clone_size: NA; cdr3_nt: TGTGCCAGCAGGCAAACAGGGTTTGGGTACGAGCAGTACTTC; cdr3_aa: CASRQTGFGYEQYF
j_call: TRBJ2-3; d_call: TRBD2; v_call: TRBV4-2; clone_size: few; cdr3_nt: TGTGCCAGCAGCCAGTCGTCTAGCGGCCCTAGCACAGATACGCAGTATTTT; cdr3_aa: CASSQSSSGPSTDTQYF
j_call: TRBJ2-3; d_call: TRBD2; v_call: TRBV20-1; clone_size: once; cdr3_nt: TGCAGTGCTAGAGCGAGGACTAGAAACACAGATACGCAGTATTTT; cdr3_aa: CSARARTRNTDTQYF
j_call: TRBJ1-5; d_call: NA; v_call: TRBV28; clone_size: NA; cdr3_nt: TGTGCCACCTCGGATAGCCTCAATCAGCCCCAGCATTTT; cdr3_aa: CATSDSLNQPQHF
j_call: TRBJ1-1; d_call: TRBD1; v_call: TRBV19; clone_size: NA; cdr3_nt: TGTGCCAGTAGAGTACAGGGGGTTGGCACTGAAGCTTTCTTT; cdr3_aa: CASRVQGVGTEAFF
j_call: TRBJ2-6; d_call: TRBD1; v_call: TRBV28; clone_size: few; cdr3_nt: TGTGCCAGCAATCCGGGACAGGCGACACCGCGGGGGGCCAACGTCCTGACTTTC; cdr3_aa: CASNPGQATPRGANVLTF
j_call: TRBJ2-2; d_call: TRBD2; v_call: TRBV5-1; clone_size: few; cdr3_nt: TGCGCCAGCAGCTTTCTAGCGGGAGGTGCCGGGGAGCTGTTTTTT; cdr3_aa: CASSFLAGGAGELFF
j_call: TRBJ1-4; d_call: NA; v_call: TRBV6-5; clone_size: NA; cdr3_nt: TGTGCCAGCAGTTACGACGGACGGACTAATGAAAAACTGTTTTTT; cdr3_aa: CASSYDGRTNEKLFF
j_call: TRBJ2-5; d_call: NA; v_call: TRBV30; clone_size: NA; cdr3_nt: TGTGCCTGGAGTGTAGCTACAGGGTCCAAGGAGACCCAGTACTTC; cdr3_aa: CAWSVATGSKETQYF
j_call: TRBJ1-6; d_call: NA; v_call: TRBV5-4; clone_size: once; cdr3_nt: TGTGCCAGCAGCTTGGGGGGGGGCGATAATTCACCCCTCCACTTT; cdr3_aa: CASSLGGGDNSPLHF
j_call: TRBJ2-7; d_call: TRBD1; v_call: TRBV28; clone_size: many; cdr3_nt: TGTGCCAGCAGCCTGGGGGACAGGGTCGCCTACGAGCAGTACTTC; cdr3_aa: CASSLGDRVAYEQYF